A single sample gave rise to the 25 T cell receptor beta chains below, sequenced in a study of neurological immune-mediated disorders. Via MiXCR, TCRdb re-called the 5' RACE reads, giving one row per CDR3 protein. The profile covers under 20,000 distinct CDR3 sequences, with about 2.6% appearing a single time and around 5.5% taken by the ten largest. Material: PBMCs. The receptors here all came from a woman younger than 35 with multiple sclerosis.

This clonotype has at least ten counts. The chain joins TRBV10-3 to TRBJ1-3; a weak D match, TRBD1 (6 bases). V lost 5 bases to trimming and J lost 2 bases, with 13 bases between them. Germline V gene sequence: CDR1 ENHRY, CDR2 SYGVKD. CDR3 length: 15 residues. This CDR3 reads CAISNLGGPGNTIYF. CDR3 sequence (DNA): TGTGCCATCAGTAACCTTGGGGGGCCTGGAAACACCATATATTTT.

This clonotype was counted a few times. The chain links TRBV13 to TRBJ2-5; the D gene is possibly TRBD1 (5 bases). The length of the CDR3 is 13 residues. Per germline, CDR1 PRHDT and CDR2 FYEKMQ (reference sequence). Trimming cost V 5 bases and J 2 bases, with 9 bases left between them. This CDR3 is CASSGSGQETQYF. CDR3 sequence (DNA): TGTGCCAGCAGCGGATCAGGGCAAGAGACCCAGTACTTC.

This clonotype was counted at least ten times. The chain carries TRBV10-3 and TRBJ2-3; unclear D gene. V was pared by 8 bases and J by 0 bases, with 15 bases between. Germline V lookup: CDR1 ENHRY, CDR2 SYGVKD. This CDR3 contains 15 residues. The CDR3 region is CAIQYSERSTDTQYF. In DNA, the CDR3 is TGTGCCATCCAGTACAGCGAGAGGAGCACAGATACGCAGTATTTT.

This clonotype was detected many times. The rearrangement uses TRBV10-2 and TRBJ2-3; D not certain. The germline CDR1 and CDR2 sequences are WSHSY and SAAADI. Deletions cut 3 bases from V and 0 bases from J, with 16 bases between. CDR3 length: 17 residues. Here the CDR3 reads CASSEGQVVASTDTQYF. For the CDR3, the DNA is TGCGCCAGCAGTGAAGGCCAAGTCGTCGCTAGCACAGATACGCAGTATTTT.

In this sample, this clonotype turned up many times. The CDR3 region has the DNA TGCGCCAGCAGCTTGTACGGGCTAACCTACGAGCAGTACGTC. Protein sequence: CASSLYGLTYEQYV. The chain employs TRBV5-1 and TRBJ2-7; D gene ambiguous. This CDR3 spans 14 amino acids. Germline loops: CDR1 SGHRS, CDR2 YFSETQ. Trimming left V 1 base short and J 2 bases short, with 10 bases between.

This clonotype appeared many times. The rearrangement joins TRBV10-3 to TRBJ1-2, with 7 nucleotides matching TRBD1. The V segment lost 6 bases and the J segment 3 bases; nucleotides outside the gene matches: 10. The CDR3 totals 15 residues. The germline CDR1 and CDR2 sequences are ENHRY and SYGVKD. The DNA for the CDR3 is TGTGCCATCAGCTCATACCAGGGGGGGCACTATGGCTACACCTTC. Translating it yields CAISSYQGGHYGYTF.

This clonotype showed up many times. The V and J genes are TRBV9 and TRBJ1-2; TRBD1 is a possible D gene (5 bases). The V and J ends lost 4 bases and 4 bases respectively, with 17 bases between them. Germline assignment: CDR1 SGDLS and CDR2 YYNGEE. This CDR3 has 15 amino acids. The CDR3 DNA follows: TGTGCCAGCAGCCAAGCGGGACGGCTATTCTATGGCTACACCTTC. Translated: CASSQAGRLFYGYTF.

This clonotype was seen ten or more times. V is TRBV20-1 and J is TRBJ1-1, with D perhaps TRBD1 (6 bases). CDR1 DFQATT and CDR2 SNEGSKA come from the germline V gene (reference sequence). The CDR3 sequence is 10 residues long. V gave up 3 bases and J gave up 8 bases, with 7 bases separating them. The CDR3 bases are TGCAGTGCTAGGGACAGCGAAGCTTTCTTT. Protein product: CSARDSEAFF.

This clonotype was seen repeatedly, ten times or more. J is TRBJ1-6 and V is TRBV5-1; D is ambiguous. Germline CDR1 and CDR2: SGHRS and YFSETQ. V lost 4 bases, J lost 7 bases, and 9 bases lay in between. The CDR3 extends over 13 amino acids. CDR3 in DNA: TGCGCCAGCAGCAAAAGACACAATTCACCCCTCCACTTT. This encodes CASSKRHNSPLHF.

Relative to its sample, this clonotype is medium-sized. This chain connects TRBV7-2 to TRBJ2-1; D gene unclear. Germline-derived CDR1 and CDR2 are SGHTA and FQGNSA. There are 13 residues in the CDR3. V lost 7 bases and J 0 bases, leaving 7 bases between the germline ends. Here the CDR3 reads CASTFGSYNEQFF. The DNA for the CDR3 is TGTGCCAGCACCTTTGGCTCCTACAATGAGCAGTTCTTC.

This clonotype is deemed medium-sized. V is TRBV3-1 and J is TRBJ2-1; D remains unclear. V was cut by 4 bases and J by 5 bases, with 3 bases left in between. This CDR3 is built from 11 residues. The V gene's germline CDR1 is LGHDT and CDR2 YNNKEL (reference sequence). The CDR3: CASSLDNEQFF. CDR3 DNA sequence: TGTGCCAGCAGCCTCGACAATGAGCAGTTCTTC.

This clonotype was found many times. This chain connects TRBV5-6 to TRBJ1-1; weak D call: TRBD1 (6 bases). Germline V gene sequence: CDR1 SGHDT, CDR2 YYEEEE. The germline V and J ends were trimmed by 3 bases and 10 bases, with 10 bases remaining between them. The CDR3 sequence is 11 residues long. The CDR3 DNA reads TGTGCCAGCAGCTCGGCCAGGGGAGCTTTCTTT. This translates into CASSSARGAFF.

Regarding this clonotype: A much larger clone sits a single nucleotide away, making a read error possible. The chain joins TRBV7-7 to TRBJ2-3; D is possibly TRBD1 (7 bases). The CDR3 covers 14 residues. Germline V CDR1 and CDR2: SSHAT, FNYEAQ (reference sequence). CDR3 residues: CASSPSGGTVTQYF. The CDR3 DNA reads as TGTGCTAGCAGCCCGAGCGGAGGGACAGTTACGCAGTATTTT.

This clonotype was observed at least ten times. The V and J genes are TRBV12-3 or TRBV12-4 and TRBJ2-5; D unresolved. CDR3 size: 14 residues. V lost 6 bases and J lost 2, with 13 bases in between. Here the CDR3 reads CASRGSGRQETQYF. In nucleotides, the CDR3 is TGTGCCAGCAGGGGTTCGGGCAGACAAGAGACCCAGTACTTC.

At least ten counts were recorded for this clonotype. The V gene is TRBV6-2 or TRBV6-3, the J gene TRBJ1-5; no firm D call. The V end lost 4 bases, the J end lost 4 bases, and 5 bases lay between the germline ends. Per the germline V gene, CDR1 is MNHEY and CDR2 is SVGEGT. This CDR3 region has 12 residues. In DNA, the CDR3 is TGTGCCAGCAGTTTATCGAATCAGCCCCAGCATTTT. Translating gives CASSLSNQPQHF.

This clonotype was detected ten times or more. The chain recombines TRBV5-5 with TRBJ2-2; no firm D call. There are 14 residues in the CDR3. The V end was cut by 3 bases, the J end by 4 bases, with 10 bases between. Germline assignment: CDR1 SGHKS and CDR2 YYEKEE (reference sequence). The DNA for the CDR3 is TGTGCCAGCAGCTGGACGGCTTCCACCGGGGAGCTGTTTTTT. Its translation is CASSWTASTGELFF. Full variable domain (outside the CDR3, taken from reference TRBV5-5 and TRBJ2-2): DAGVTQSPTHLIKTRGQQVTLRCSPISGHKSVSWYQQVLGQGPQFIFQYYEKEERGRGNFPDRFSARQFPNYSSELNVNALLLGDSALYLCASSWTASTGELFFGEGSRLTVL.

The table lists this clonotype with many counts. The chain joins TRBV20-1 to TRBJ2-5; D is perhaps TRBD1 (6 bases). CDR3 length: 12 residues. Germline V lookup: CDR1 DFQATT, CDR2 SNEGSKA (reference sequence). The ends were cut back, 3 bases at V and 4 bases at J, with 9 bases in the middle. DNA for the CDR3: TGCAGTGCTAGGGGGGCCGGAGAGACCCAGTACTTC. This codes for CSARGAGETQYF.

Many counts were recorded for this clonotype. The V gene is TRBV9, the J gene TRBJ2-5; no clear D gene. This CDR3 is 13 amino acids long. From germline, CDR1 is SGDLS and CDR2 YYNGEE. V was clipped by 4 bases and J by 4 bases, with 11 bases between them. DNA of the CDR3: TGTGCCAGCAGCAGCACCACGGGAGAGACCCAGTACTTC. Protein product: CASSSTTGETQYF. The variable domain in full, completed from reference TRBV9 and TRBJ2-5, reads DSGVTQTPKHLITATGQRVTLRCSPRSGDLSVYWYQQSLDQGLQFLIQYYNGEERAKGNILERFSAQQFPDLHSELNLSSLELGDSALYFCASSSTTGETQYFGPGTRLLVL.

This clonotype showed up many times. The rearrangement links TRBV6-5 to TRBJ2-5; TRBD2 might be the D (6 bases). Germline loops: CDR1 MNHEY, CDR2 SVGAGI. Trimming removed 3 bases at V and 4 bases at J, with 15 bases between. The CDR3 is 15 residues long. The CDR3 sequence is CASSYLLGGGETQYF. The CDR3 region has the DNA TGTGCCAGCAGTTATCTCCTCGGGGGTGGAGAGACCCAGTACTTC.

This clonotype showed up many times. This chain uses TRBV12-3 or TRBV12-4 with TRBJ1-5, with TRBD1 matching over 8 bases. CDR3 length: 16 residues. The trim removed 4 bases at V and 2 bases at J, leaving 7 bases unmatched. The CDR3 sequence is CASSSSQGGGNQPQHF. The DNA for the CDR3 is TGTGCCAGCAGTTCGTCACAGGGGGGTGGCAATCAGCCCCAGCATTTT.

This clonotype was counted many times. The chain recombines TRBV27 with TRBJ2-3, with D possibly called TRBD1 or TRBD2 (5 bases each). The V and J ends lost 3 bases and 2 bases respectively, with 9 bases between them. The CDR3 length is 14 residues. Germline values: CDR1 MNHEY, CDR2 SMNVEV (reference sequence). CDR3 sequence (DNA): TGTGCCAGCAGTTTTGGGGGTCCCACAGATACGCAGTATTTT. Its protein is CASSFGGPTDTQYF.

By share, this clonotype ranks as medium-sized. V usage is TRBV9 and J usage is TRBJ1-1; D remains unclear. Trimming pared 1 base from V and 2 bases from J, leaving 6 bases between. CDR1 is SGDLS, CDR2 YYNGEE, per germline. This CDR3 spans 13 amino acids. Here the CDR3 reads CASSVTPNTEAFF. Here the CDR3 DNA reads TGTGCCAGCAGCGTAACGCCTAACACTGAAGCTTTCTTT.

This clonotype has at least ten counts. This chain connects TRBV20-1 to TRBJ2-1, with D perhaps matching TRBD2 (6 bases). The CDR3 is 15 residues long. Trimming left V 0 bases short and J 8 bases short, with 17 bases between. Germline CDR1 reads DFQATT; CDR2 reads SNEGSKA (reference sequence). DNA of the CDR3: TGCAGTGCTAGAGATCCGCGGGGTCTCGGGGATGAGCAGTTCTTC. This codes for CSARDPRGLGDEQFF.

This clonotype was observed a few times. The genes are TRBV5-1 and TRBJ2-1; 9 bases match TRBD1. The CDR3 contains 15 residues. J was trimmed by 6 bases and V by 0 bases; bases with no gene match: 4. Looked up from germline, CDR1 is SGHRS and CDR2 is YFSETQ. In nucleotides, the CDR3 is TGCGCCAGCAGCTTGGGGGACAGGGACATCAATGAGCAGTTCTTC. As protein: CASSLGDRDINEQFF.

This clonotype was counted at least ten times. The rearrangement links TRBV3-1 to TRBJ2-2; D may be TRBD2 (5 bases). Trimming removed 3 bases at V and 8 bases at J, with 19 bases between. Germline lookup yields CDR1 LGHDT and CDR2 YNNKEL (reference sequence). The length of the CDR3 is 16 residues. As DNA, the CDR3 is TGTGCCAGCAGCCAGAACGGACGGACTGGAAGGGGGGAGCTGTTTTTT. It encodes CASSQNGRTGRGELFF. Using reference TRBV3-1 and TRBJ2-2 for the parts outside the CDR3, the full variable domain is DTAVSQTPKYLVTQMGNDKSIKCEQNLGHDTMYWYKQDSKKFLKIMFSYNNKELIINETVPNRFSPKSPDKAHLNLHINSLELGDSAVYFCASSQNGRTGRGELFFGEGSRLTVL.